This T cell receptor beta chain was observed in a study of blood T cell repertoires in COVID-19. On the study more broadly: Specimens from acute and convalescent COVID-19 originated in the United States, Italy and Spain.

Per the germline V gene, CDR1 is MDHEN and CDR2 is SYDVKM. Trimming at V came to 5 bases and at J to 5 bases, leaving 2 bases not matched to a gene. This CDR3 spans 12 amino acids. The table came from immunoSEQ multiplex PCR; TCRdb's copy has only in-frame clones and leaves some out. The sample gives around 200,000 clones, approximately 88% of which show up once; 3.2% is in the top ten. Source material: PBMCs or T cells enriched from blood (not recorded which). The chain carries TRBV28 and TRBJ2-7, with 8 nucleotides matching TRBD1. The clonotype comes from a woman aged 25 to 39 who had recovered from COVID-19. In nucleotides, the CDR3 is TGTGCCAGCAGTCAGGACAGGGACGAGCAGTACGTC. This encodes CASSQDRDEQYV.